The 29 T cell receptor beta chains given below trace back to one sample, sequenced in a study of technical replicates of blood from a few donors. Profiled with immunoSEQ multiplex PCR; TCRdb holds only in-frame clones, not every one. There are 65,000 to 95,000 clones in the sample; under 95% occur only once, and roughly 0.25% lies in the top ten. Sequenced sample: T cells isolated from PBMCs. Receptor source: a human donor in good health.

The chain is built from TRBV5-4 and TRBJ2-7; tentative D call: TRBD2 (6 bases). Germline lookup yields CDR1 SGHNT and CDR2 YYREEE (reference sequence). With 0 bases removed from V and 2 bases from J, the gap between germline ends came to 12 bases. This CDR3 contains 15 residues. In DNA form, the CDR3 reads TGTGCCAGCAGCTTGGATCTCGGGGGTGCCTACGAGCAGTACTTC. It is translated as CASSLDLGGAYEQYF.

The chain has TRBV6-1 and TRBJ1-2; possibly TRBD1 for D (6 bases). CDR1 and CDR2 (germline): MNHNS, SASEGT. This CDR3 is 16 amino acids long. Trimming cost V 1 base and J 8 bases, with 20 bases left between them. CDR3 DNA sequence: TGTGCCAGCAGTGAAGATGTCGTGGGGCAGGGGATAGGCTACACCTTC. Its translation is CASSEDVVGQGIGYTF.

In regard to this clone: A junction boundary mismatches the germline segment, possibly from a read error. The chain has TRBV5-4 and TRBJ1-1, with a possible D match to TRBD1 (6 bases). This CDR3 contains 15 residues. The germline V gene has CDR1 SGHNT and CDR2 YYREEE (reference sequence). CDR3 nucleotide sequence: TGTGCCAGCAGCTTGGAGGACAGATCGAACATTGAAGCTTTCTTT. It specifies CASSLEDRSNIEAFF.

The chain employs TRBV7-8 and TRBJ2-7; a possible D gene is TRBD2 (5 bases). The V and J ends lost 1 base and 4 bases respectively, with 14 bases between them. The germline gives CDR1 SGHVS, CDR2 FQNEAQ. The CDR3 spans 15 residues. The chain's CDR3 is CASSLGFRTSYEQYF. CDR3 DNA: TGTGCCAGCAGCTTAGGCTTCCGGACTTCATACGAGCAGTACTTC.

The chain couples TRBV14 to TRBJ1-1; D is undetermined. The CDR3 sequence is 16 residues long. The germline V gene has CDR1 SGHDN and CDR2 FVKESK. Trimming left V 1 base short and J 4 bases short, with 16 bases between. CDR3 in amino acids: CASSQGWSRAATEAFF. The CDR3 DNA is TGTGCCAGCAGCCAAGGGTGGTCTCGTGCGGCCACTGAAGCTTTCTTT.

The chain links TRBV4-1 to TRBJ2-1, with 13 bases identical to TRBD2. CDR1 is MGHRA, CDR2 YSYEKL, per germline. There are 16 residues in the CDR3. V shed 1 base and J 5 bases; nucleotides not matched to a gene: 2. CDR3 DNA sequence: TGCGCCAGCAGCCAAGCCGGACTAGCGGGGGACAATGAGCAGTTCTTC. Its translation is CASSQAGLAGDNEQFF.

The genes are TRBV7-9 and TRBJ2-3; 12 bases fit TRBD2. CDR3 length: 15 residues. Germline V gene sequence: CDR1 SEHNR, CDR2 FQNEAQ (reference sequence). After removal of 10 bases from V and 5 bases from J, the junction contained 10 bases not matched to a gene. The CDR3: CAIPIPGLAGDTQYF. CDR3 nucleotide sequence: TGTGCCATCCCTATTCCGGGACTAGCGGGAGATACGCAGTATTTT.

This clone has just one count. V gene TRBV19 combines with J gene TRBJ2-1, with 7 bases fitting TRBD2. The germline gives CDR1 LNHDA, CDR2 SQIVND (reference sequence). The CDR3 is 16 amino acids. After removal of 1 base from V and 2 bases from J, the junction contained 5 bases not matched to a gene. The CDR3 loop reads CASSIVGGSAYNEQFF. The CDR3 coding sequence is TGTGCCAGTAGTATAGTCGGCGGGAGCGCCTACAATGAGCAGTTCTTC.

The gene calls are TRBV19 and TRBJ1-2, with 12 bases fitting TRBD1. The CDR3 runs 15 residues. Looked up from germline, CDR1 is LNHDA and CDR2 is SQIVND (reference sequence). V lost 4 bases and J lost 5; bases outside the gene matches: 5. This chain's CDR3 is CASSTGTGGWYGYTF. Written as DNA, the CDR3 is TGTGCCAGTAGTACCGGGACAGGGGGCTGGTATGGCTACACCTTC.

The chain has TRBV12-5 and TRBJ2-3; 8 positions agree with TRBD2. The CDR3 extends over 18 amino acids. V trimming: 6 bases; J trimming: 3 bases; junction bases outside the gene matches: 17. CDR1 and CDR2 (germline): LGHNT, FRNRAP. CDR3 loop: CASGPKKMELAETDTQYF. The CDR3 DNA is TGTGCTAGTGGACCAAAAAAAATGGAACTAGCGGAGACAGATACGCAGTATTTT.

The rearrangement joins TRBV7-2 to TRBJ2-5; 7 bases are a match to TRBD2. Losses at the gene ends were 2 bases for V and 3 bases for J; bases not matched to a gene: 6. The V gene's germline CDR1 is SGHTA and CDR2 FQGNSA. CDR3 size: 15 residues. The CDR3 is CASSLWASGEETQYF. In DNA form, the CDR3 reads TGTGCCAGCAGCTTATGGGCTAGCGGTGAAGAGACCCAGTACTTC.

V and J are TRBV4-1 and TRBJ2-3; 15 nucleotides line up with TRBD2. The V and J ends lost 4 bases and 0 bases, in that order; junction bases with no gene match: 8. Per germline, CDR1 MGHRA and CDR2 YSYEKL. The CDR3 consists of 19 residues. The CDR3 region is CASSPIGLAGGTSTDTQYF. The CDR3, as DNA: TGCGCCAGCAGCCCCATCGGACTAGCGGGGGGGACCAGCACAGATACGCAGTATTTT.

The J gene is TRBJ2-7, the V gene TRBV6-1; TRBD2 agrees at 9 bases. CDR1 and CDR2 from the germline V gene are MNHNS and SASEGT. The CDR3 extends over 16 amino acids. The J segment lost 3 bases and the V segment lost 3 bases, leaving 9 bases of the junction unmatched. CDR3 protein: CASSDLAGGVNYEQYF. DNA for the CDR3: TGTGCCAGCAGTGATTTGGCGGGGGGGGTCAACTACGAGCAGTACTTC.

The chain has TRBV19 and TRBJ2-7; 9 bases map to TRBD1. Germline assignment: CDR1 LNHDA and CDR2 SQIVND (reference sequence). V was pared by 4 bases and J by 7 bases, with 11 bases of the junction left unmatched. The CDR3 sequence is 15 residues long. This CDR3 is CASSTDRGPSREQYF. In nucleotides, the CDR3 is TGTGCCAGTAGTACGGACAGGGGCCCCTCTCGAGAGCAGTACTTC.

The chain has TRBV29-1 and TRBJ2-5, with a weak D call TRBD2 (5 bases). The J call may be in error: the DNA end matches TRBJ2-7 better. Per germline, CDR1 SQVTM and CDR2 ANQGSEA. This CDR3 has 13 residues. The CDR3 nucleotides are TGCAGCGTTGATGGGCCGGCGGGTTACGAGCAGTACTTC. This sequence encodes CSVDGPAGYEQYF.

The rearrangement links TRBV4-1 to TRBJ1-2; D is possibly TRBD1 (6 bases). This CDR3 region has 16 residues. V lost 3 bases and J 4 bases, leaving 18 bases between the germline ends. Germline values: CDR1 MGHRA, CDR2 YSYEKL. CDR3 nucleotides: TGCGCCAGCAGCCAGGGGGCCAAGTATAGGTCCTATGGCTACACCTTC. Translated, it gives CASSQGAKYRSYGYTF.

CDR3: CASQGTGKTYEQYF. The CDR3 region has the DNA TGTGCCTCTCAGGGCACAGGGAAGACCTACGAGCAGTACTTC. This sequence joins TRBV2 and TRBJ2-7; D is possibly TRBD1 (6 bases). V dropped 11 bases and J dropped 2 bases, with 19 bases sitting between them. Per germline, CDR1 SNHLY and CDR2 FYNNEI. This CDR3 spans 14 amino acids.

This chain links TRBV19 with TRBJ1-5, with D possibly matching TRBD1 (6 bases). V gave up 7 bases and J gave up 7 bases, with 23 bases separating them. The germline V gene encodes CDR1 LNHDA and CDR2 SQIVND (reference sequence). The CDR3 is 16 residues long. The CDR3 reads CASNTLGGAIRQPQHF. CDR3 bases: TGTGCCAGTAATACTCTGGGGGGGGCGATTAGGCAGCCCCAGCATTTT.

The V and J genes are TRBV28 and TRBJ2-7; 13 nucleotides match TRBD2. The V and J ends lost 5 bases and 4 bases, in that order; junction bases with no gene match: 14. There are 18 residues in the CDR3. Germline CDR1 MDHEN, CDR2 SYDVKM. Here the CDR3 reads CASSTLLRLAGGPYEQYF. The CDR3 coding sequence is TGTGCCAGCAGTACATTACTACGACTAGCGGGAGGACCTTACGAGCAGTACTTC.

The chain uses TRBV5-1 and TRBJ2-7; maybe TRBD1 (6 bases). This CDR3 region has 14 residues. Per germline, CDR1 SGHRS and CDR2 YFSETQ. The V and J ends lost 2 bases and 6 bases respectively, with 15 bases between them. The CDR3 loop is CASSFAQGEGEQYF. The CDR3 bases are TGCGCCAGCAGCTTCGCACAGGGAGAGGGCGAGCAGTACTTC.

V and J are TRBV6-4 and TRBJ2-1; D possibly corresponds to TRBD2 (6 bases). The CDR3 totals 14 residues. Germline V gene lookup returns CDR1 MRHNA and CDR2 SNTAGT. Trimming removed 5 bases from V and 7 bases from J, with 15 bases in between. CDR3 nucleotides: TGTGCCAGCAGTCCCGCGGAGGGCCCTAATGAGCAGTTCTTC. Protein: CASSPAEGPNEQFF.

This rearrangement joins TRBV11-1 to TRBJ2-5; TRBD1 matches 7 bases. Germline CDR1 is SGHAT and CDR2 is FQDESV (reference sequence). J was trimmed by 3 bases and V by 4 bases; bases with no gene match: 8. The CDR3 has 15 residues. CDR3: CASSSTGTAKETQYF. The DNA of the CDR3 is TGTGCCAGCAGCTCGACCGGGACAGCAAAAGAGACCCAGTACTTC. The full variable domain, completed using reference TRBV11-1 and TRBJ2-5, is EAEVAQSPRYKITEKSQAVAFWCDPISGHATLYWYRQILGQGPELLVQFQDESVVDDSQLPKDRFSAERLKGVDSTLKIQPAELGDSAMYLCASSSTGTAKETQYFGPGTRLLVL.

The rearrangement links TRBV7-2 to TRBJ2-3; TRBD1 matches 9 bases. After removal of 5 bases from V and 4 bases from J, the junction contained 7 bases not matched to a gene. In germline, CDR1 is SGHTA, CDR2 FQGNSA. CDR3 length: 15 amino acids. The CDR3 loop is CASSGGTGIPDTQYF. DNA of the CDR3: TGTGCCAGCAGCGGGGGGACAGGGATTCCAGATACGCAGTATTTT.

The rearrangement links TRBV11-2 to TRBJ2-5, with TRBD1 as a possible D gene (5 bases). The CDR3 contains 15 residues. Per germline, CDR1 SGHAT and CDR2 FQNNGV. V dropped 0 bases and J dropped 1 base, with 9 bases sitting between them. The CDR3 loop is CASSLDTGPQETQYF. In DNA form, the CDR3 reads TGTGCCAGCAGCTTAGACACAGGACCCCAAGAGACCCAGTACTTC.

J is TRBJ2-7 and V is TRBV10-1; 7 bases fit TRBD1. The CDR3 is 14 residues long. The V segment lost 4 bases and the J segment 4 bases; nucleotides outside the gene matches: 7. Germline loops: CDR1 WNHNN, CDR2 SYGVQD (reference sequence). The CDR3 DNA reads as TGCGCCAGCAGTGCAGGGGGATACGCTTACGAGCAGTACTTC. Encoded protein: CASSAGGYAYEQYF.

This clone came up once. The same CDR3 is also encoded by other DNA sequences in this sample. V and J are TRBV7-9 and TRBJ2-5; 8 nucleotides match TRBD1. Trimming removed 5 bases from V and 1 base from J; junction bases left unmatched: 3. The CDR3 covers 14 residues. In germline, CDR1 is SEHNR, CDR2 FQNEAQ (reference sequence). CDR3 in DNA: TGTGCCAGCAGCCTCGGGACAGGCCAAGAGACCCAGTACTTC. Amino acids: CASSLGTGQETQYF.

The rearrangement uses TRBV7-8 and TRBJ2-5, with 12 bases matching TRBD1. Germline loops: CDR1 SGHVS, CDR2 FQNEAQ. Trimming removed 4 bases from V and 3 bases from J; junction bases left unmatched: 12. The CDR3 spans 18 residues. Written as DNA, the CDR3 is TGTGCCAGCAGCTCATTACCGGGACAGGGGGCGATTGAAGAGACCCAGTACTTC. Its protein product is CASSSLPGQGAIEETQYF.

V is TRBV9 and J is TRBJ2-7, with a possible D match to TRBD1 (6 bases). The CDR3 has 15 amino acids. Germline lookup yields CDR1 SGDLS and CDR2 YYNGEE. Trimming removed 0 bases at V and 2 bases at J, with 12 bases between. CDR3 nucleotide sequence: TGTGCCAGCAGCGTAGAAACGGCAGGGGCCTACGAGCAGTACTTC. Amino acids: CASSVETAGAYEQYF.

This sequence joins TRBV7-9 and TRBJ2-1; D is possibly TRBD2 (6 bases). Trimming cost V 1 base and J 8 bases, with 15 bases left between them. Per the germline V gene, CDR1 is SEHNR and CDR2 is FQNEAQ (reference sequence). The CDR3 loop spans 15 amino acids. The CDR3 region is CASSLGRGGMDEQFF. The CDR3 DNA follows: TGTGCCAGCAGCTTAGGACGGGGCGGGATGGATGAGCAGTTCTTC.